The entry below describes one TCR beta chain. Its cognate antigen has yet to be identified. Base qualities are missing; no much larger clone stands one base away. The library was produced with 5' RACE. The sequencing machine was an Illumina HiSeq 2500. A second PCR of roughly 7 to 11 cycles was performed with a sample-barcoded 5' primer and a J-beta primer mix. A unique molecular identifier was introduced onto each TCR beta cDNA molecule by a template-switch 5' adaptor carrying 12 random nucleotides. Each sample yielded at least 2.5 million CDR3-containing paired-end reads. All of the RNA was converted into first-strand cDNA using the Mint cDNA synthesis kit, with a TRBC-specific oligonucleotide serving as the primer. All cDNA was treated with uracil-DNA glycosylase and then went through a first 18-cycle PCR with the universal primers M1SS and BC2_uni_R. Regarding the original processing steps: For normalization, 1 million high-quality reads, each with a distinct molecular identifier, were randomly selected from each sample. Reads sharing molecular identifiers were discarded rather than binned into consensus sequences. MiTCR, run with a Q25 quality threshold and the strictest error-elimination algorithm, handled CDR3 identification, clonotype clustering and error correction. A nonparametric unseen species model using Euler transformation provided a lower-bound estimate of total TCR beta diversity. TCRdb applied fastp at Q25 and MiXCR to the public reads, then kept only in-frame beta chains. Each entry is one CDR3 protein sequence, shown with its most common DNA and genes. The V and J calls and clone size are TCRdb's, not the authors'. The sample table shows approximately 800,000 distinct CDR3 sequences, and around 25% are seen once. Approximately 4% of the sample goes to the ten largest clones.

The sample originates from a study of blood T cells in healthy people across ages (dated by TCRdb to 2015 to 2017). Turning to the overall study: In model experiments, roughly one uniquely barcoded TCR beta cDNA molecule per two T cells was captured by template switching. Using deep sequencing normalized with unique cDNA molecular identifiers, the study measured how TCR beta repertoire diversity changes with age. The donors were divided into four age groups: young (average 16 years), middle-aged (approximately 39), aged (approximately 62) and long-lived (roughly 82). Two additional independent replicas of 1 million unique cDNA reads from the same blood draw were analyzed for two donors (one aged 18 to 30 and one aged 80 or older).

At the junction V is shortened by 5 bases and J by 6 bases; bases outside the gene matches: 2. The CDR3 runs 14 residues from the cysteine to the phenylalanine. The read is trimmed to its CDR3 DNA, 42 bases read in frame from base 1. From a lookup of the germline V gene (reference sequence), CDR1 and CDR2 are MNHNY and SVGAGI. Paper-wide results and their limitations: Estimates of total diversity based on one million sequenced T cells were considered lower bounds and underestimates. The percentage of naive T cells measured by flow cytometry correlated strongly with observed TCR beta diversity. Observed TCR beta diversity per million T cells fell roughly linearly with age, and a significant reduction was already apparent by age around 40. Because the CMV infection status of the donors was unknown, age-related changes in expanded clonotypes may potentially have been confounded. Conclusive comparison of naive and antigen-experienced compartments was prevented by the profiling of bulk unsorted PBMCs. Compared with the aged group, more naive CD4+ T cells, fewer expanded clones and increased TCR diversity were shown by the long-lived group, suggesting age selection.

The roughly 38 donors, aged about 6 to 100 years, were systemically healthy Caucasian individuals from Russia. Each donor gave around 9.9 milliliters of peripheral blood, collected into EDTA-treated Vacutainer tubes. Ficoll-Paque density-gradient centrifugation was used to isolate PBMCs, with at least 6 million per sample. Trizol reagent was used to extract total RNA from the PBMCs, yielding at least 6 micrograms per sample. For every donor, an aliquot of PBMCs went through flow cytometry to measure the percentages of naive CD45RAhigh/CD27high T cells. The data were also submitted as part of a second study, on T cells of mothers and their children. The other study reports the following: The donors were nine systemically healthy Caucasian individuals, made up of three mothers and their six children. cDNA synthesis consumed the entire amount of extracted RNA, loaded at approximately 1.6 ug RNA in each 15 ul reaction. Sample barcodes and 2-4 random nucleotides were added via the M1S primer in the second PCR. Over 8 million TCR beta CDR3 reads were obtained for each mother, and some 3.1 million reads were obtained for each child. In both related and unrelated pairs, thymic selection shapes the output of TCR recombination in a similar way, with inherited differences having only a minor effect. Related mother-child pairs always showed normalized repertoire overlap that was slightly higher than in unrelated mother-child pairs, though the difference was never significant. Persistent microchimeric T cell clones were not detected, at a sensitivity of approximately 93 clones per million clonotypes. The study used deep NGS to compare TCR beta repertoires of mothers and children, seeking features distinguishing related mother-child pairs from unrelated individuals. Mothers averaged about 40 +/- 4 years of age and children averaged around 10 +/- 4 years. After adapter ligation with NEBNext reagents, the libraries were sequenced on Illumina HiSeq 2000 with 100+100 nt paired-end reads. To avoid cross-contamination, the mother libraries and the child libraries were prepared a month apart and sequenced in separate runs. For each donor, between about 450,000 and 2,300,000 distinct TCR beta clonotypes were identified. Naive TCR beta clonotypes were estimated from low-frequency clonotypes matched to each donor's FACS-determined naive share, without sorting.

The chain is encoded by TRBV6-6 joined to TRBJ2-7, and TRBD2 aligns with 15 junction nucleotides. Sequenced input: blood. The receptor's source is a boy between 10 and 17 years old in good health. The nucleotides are TGTGCCAGCAGTGGACTAGCGGGAGGGAGCGAGCAGTACTTC. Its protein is CASSGLAGGSEQYF.